This record concerns one T cell receptor beta chain sequence. The sample belongs to a study of blood T cell repertoires in COVID-19. Germline V gene sequence: CDR1 SGHRS, CDR2 YFSETQ. The CDR3 has 15 residues. V lost 3 bases and J 2 bases, leaving 12 bases between the germline ends. Profiling relied on immunoSEQ multiplex PCR, and the TCRdb table lists in-frame clones only, not all of them. The sample has some 300,000 clones; 85% to 90% are singletons. The receptor was derived from a woman in her forties or fifties who had been exposed to COVID-19. The chain is built from TRBV5-1 and TRBJ1-3, with D perhaps TRBD1 (5 bases). What was sequenced was PBMCs or T cells enriched from blood (not recorded which). CDR3 residues: CASSSWGDAGNTIYF. Here the CDR3 DNA reads TGCGCCAGCAGCTCGTGGGGGGATGCTGGAAACACCATATATTTT.